Following are 6 T cell receptor beta chains from one sample sequenced in a study of blood T cell repertoires in COVID-19. Sequencing was performed with immunoSEQ multiplex PCR; in TCRdb, only in-frame clones are kept and a portion is missing. Among some 300,000 clones listed, 70% to 90% were seen once. Sequencing input: peripheral blood. The receptor set was obtained from a woman aged 45-59 years with active or convalescent COVID-19.

This chain joins TRBV3-1 (or the pseudogene TRBV3-2) and TRBJ2-3, with D possibly TRBD2 on 6 matching bases. The CDR3 has 16 residues. Germline CDR1 and CDR2: LGHDT and YNNKEL (reference sequence). The V and J ends lost 1 base and 0 bases respectively, with 11 bases between them. Here the CDR3 DNA reads TGTGCCAGCAGCCAAGTACGGGGGTCGAGCACAGATACGCAGTATTTT. Protein product: CASSQVRGSSTDTQYF.

V and J are TRBV19 and TRBJ2-1; TRBD2 agrees at 8 bases. The CDR3 length is 15 residues. V gave up 1 base and J gave up 6 bases; unmatched junction bases: 5. Germline CDR1 is LNHDA and CDR2 is SQIVND (reference sequence). The CDR3: CASSIGGTSRNEQFF. CDR3 nucleotide sequence: TGTGCCAGTAGTATAGGGGGGACTAGTCGCAATGAGCAGTTCTTC.

This clone was seen only once. This chain uses TRBV7-9 with TRBJ1-5; 8 bases agree with TRBD1. J was trimmed by 2 bases and V by 7 bases; bases with no gene match: 7. CDR1 is SEHNR, CDR2 FQNEAQ, per germline (reference sequence). The CDR3 contains 15 residues. The CDR3: CASTAGQGGNQPQHF. The CDR3 nucleotides are TGTGCCAGCACCGCCGGACAGGGAGGCAATCAGCCCCAGCATTTT.

This clone has a count of ten or more. V usage is TRBV3-1 (or the pseudogene TRBV3-2) and J usage is TRBJ2-1, with D uncertain. CDR1 is LGHDT, CDR2 YNNKEL, per germline (reference sequence). Trimming left V 0 bases short and J 2 bases short, with 11 bases between. The CDR3 is 16 amino acids. The CDR3 DNA reads as TGTGCCAGCAGCCAAGATAGACTTCTTCCCTACAATGAGCAGTTCTTC. It codes for CASSQDRLLPYNEQFF.

The genes are TRBV5-5 and TRBJ1-6; tentatively, D is TRBD1 (6 bases). The CDR3 has 15 residues. From germline, CDR1 is SGHKS and CDR2 YYEKEE (reference sequence). The V and J ends lost 3 bases and 10 bases respectively, with 17 bases between them. The CDR3 is CASSSLLTGKSPLHF. Written as DNA, the CDR3 is TGTGCCAGCAGCTCCCTCTTAACAGGGAAATCACCCCTCCACTTT.

This clone came up once. The genes are TRBV28 and TRBJ1-6; 7 bases match TRBD1. CDR3 length: 17 residues. Germline-derived CDR1 and CDR2 are MDHEN and SYDVKM. The V segment lost 3 bases and the J segment 7 bases; nucleotides outside the gene matches: 12. CDR3 in amino acids: CASSLWTGGTGNSPLHF. The CDR3 DNA sequence: TGTGCCAGCAGTTTGTGGACAGGAGGGACTGGAAATTCACCCCTCCACTTT.